This TCR beta chain was observed in a study of shared clonotypes between healthy human individuals. Study findings and constraints: Few donors restricted represented genetic and exposure-history diversity.

The CDR3 loop spans 14 amino acids. Deletions cut 1 base from V and 1 base from J, with 6 bases between. In germline, CDR1 is LGHNT, CDR2 FRNRAP. On this clone itself: The antigen remains unidentified.

The table came from immunoSEQ multiplex PCR; TCRdb's copy has only in-frame clones and leaves some out. The sample consists of 2 million to 3 million clones, roughly 93% of them appearing once. Input material: naive CD4+ T cells from PBMCs. Documented subset: CD45RA+ positively selected. This sequence was found in a man between 18 and 29 years old in good health. Some clones in this sample may be carry-over from other donors' samples. This rearrangement joins TRBV12-5 to TRBJ2-3, with D unclear. CDR3 DNA: TGTGCTAGTGGTTTGGGCGGACGCACAGATACGCAGTATTTT. Translation gives CASGLGGRTDTQYF.